The clone carrying this T cell receptor (beta chain) came up a few times. Its specificity is unknown. This sample was taken from a study of beta chain features in type 1 diabetes. Overall study: Across the samples, 100 million to 130 million sorted cells were examined in total. Study-level points and caveats: Type 1 diabetes patients had moderately but significantly shorter TCRB CDR3s in all four CD4+ subsets. The influence of HLA type on TCRB rearrangement stayed undetermined. Possibly, sequencing cDNA over-represented cells that had high TCR expression levels.

From germline, CDR1 is MDHEN and CDR2 SYDVKM. Between the trimmed V and J ends, which lost 4 bases and 4 bases, there was a span of 10 bases. This CDR3 region has 14 residues. The whole isolated RNA underwent reverse transcription, so sequencing captured expressed TCRB transcripts. The data were produced by immunoSEQ multiplex PCR, yet TCRdb's version contains in-frame clones alone and is incomplete. The sample yields about 150,000 clones, around 10% seen once. The genes are TRBV28 and TRBJ1-4, with a weak D call TRBD1 (5 bases). The sequence was obtained from a man younger than 40 with type 1 diabetes. Sequencing was performed on central memory CD4+ T cells from blood. The CDR3 DNA reads TGTGCCAGCAGTTCAGGGCCCCATAATGAAAAACTGTTTTTT. Translating it yields CASSSGPHNEKLFF.